Presented here are 17 T cell receptor beta chains from one specimen sequenced in a study of T cells in Graves' hyperthyroidism and ophthalmopathy. It was RNA transcripts that yielded the amplified TCR beta CDR3 regions. First-round RT-PCR of the TCR CDR3 relied on the HTBI primer set. Each CDR3 protein is one row after TCRdb ran MiXCR on the multiplex PCR reads. The sample lists approximately 410,000 distinct CDR3 sequences, roughly an eighth occurring once. Source material: blood. The receptors here all came from a woman aged 18-29 years with Graves' hyperthyroidism.

V gene TRBV4-2 combines with J gene TRBJ2-5; 11 bases map to TRBD1. The CDR3 loop spans 16 amino acids. J gave up 4 bases and V 0 bases, and 4 bases lay outside the gene matches. Looked up from germline, CDR1 is LGHNA and CDR2 is YNFKEQ. The CDR3 nucleotides read TGTGCCAGCAGCCAAGACCCCGGGACAGGGGGAGAGACCCAGTACTTC. Translating gives CASSQDPGTGGETQYF.

This clonotype was seen many times. The chain uses TRBV3-1 and TRBJ2-2, with 14 bases fitting TRBD2. J was trimmed by 7 bases and V by 4 bases; bases with no gene match: 5. Germline V gene lookup returns CDR1 LGHDT and CDR2 YNNKEL (reference sequence). This CDR3 has 16 residues. The CDR3 protein is CASSPGTSGGLGELFF. CDR3 DNA: TGTGCCAGCAGCCCTGGGACTAGCGGGGGCCTCGGGGAGCTGTTTTTT.

As for this clonotype: Being one base from a much bigger clone, this may be a read error. The chain recombines TRBV13 with TRBJ1-2, with D possibly TRBD1 on 6 matching bases. This CDR3 comprises 14 residues. Germline V CDR1 and CDR2: PRHDT, FYEKMQ (reference sequence). In DNA form, the CDR3 reads TGTGCCGGCAGCACCCAGACAGGAGCTCTCGGCTACACCTTC. Its protein product is CAGSTQTGALGYTF. Drawing the rest from reference TRBV13 and TRBJ1-2, the complete variable domain is AAGVIQSPRHLIKEKRETATLKCYPIPRHDTVYWYQQGPGQDPQFLISFYEKMQSDKGSIPDRFSAQQFSDYHSELNMSSLELGDSALYFCAGSTQTGALGYTFGSGTRLTVV.

This clonotype was seen many times. The rearrangement links TRBV28 to TRBJ2-7, with D possibly matching TRBD2 (5 bases). V shed 8 bases and J shed 0 bases, with 11 bases lying between them. CDR3 length: 13 residues. Per germline, CDR1 MDHEN and CDR2 SYDVKM. CDR3 in amino acids: CASGESPSYEQYF. CDR3 bases: TGTGCCAGCGGGGAGAGCCCCTCCTACGAGCAGTACTTC.

There are many counts of this clonotype. This rearrangement joins TRBV7-9 to TRBJ2-7; D gene ambiguous. CDR1 and CDR2 from the germline V gene are SEHNR and FQNEAQ (reference sequence). CDR3 length equals 16 residues. The germline V and J ends were trimmed by 3 bases and 2 bases, with 17 bases remaining between them. The CDR3 loop is CASSFGYVETTYEQYF. The CDR3 DNA is TGTGCCAGCAGCTTCGGGTACGTTGAAACGACCTACGAGCAGTACTTC.

The chain carries TRBV14 and TRBJ2-7, with 7 nucleotides matching TRBD1. The CDR3 consists of 17 residues. Per the germline V gene, CDR1 is SGHDN and CDR2 is FVKESK. Losses at the gene ends were 0 bases for V and 2 bases for J; bases not matched to a gene: 10. The CDR3 bases are TGTGCCAGCAGCCAAGATGGAATAAGGGACAGTACCTACGAGCAGTACTTC. Translated: CASSQDGIRDSTYEQYF. The full variable domain, rest sourced from reference TRBV14 and TRBJ2-7, is EAGVTQFPSHSVIEKGQTVTLRCDPISGHDNLYWYRRVMGKEIKFLLHFVKESKQDESGMPNNRFLAERTGGTYSTLKVQPAELEDSGVYFCASSQDGIRDSTYEQYFGPGTRLTVT.

The J gene is TRBJ2-2, the V gene TRBV12-3 or TRBV12-4; 14 bases line up with TRBD2. The CDR3 is 19 amino acids. V lost 4 bases to trimming and J lost 5 bases; unmatched junction nucleotides: 12. CDR3 residues: CASSYSPGLAGAMTGELFF. For the CDR3, the DNA is TGTGCCAGCAGTTACTCCCCGGGACTAGCGGGAGCGATGACCGGGGAGCTGTTTTTT.

This clonotype was counted at least ten times. This chain links TRBV12-3 or TRBV12-4 with TRBJ2-1; 12 bases fit TRBD1. The CDR3 covers 16 residues. The junction had 6 bases not matched to a gene; V was cut back by 2 bases and J by 7 bases. The CDR3 sequence: CASSLQGTGGSNEQFF. For the CDR3, the DNA is TGTGCCAGCAGTTTACAAGGGACAGGGGGCTCTAATGAGCAGTTCTTC.

This clonotype has a count of ten or more. This chain connects TRBV2 to TRBJ1-1; TRBD1 agrees at 9 bases. Trimming removed 1 base from V and 2 bases from J; junction bases left unmatched: 11. Germline V gives CDR1 SNHLY, CDR2 FYNNEI. This CDR3 comprises 18 residues. CDR3 sequence: CASSEVSGQGGFNTEAFF. CDR3 bases: TGTGCCAGCAGTGAAGTCTCGGGACAGGGAGGGTTCAACACTGAAGCTTTCTTT.

This clonotype showed up just a few times. V gene TRBV11-3 combines with J gene TRBJ2-1; D not certain. The V gene lost 5 bases and the J gene lost 4 bases, with 9 bases spanning the gap. Germline V gene data show CDR1 as SGHNT and CDR2 as YENEEA. This CDR3 is 13 amino acids long. The CDR3 nucleotides are TGTGCCAGCAGCCCTACTTTATACAATGAGCAGTTCTTC. Translation: CASSPTLYNEQFF.

This chain connects TRBV6-1 to TRBJ1-3; D gene unclear. This CDR3 has 13 amino acids. V lost 2 bases and J 4 bases, leaving 6 bases between the germline ends. Germline V lookup: CDR1 MNHNS, CDR2 SASEGT. This chain's CDR3 is CASSEQQGNTIYF. In DNA form, the CDR3 reads TGTGCCAGCAGTGAACAGCAAGGAAACACCATATATTTT.

The chain combines TRBV18 with TRBJ1-4, with a possible D match to TRBD1 (6 bases). CDR3 length equals 16 residues. V was trimmed by 2 bases and J by 7 bases, leaving 17 bases between them. Germline V gene data show CDR1 as KGHSH and CDR2 as LQKENI. CDR3 DNA sequence: TGTGCCAGCTCACCAAGTGGGGGCGCCGGAGGTGAAAAACTGTTTTTT. It is translated as CASSPSGGAGGEKLFF.

This sequence joins TRBV5-4 and TRBJ2-5; the D gene is possibly TRBD1 (5 bases). The CDR3 totals 15 residues. Germline V gives CDR1 SGHNT, CDR2 YYREEE (reference sequence). Trimming pared 4 bases from V and 2 bases from J, leaving 15 bases between. In DNA form, the CDR3 reads TGTGCCAGCAGCCGCGTGGGGCCCCTACAAGAGACCCAGTACTTC. This encodes CASSRVGPLQETQYF.

This clonotype showed up just a few times. The chain is built from TRBV6-5 and TRBJ1-5; no reliable D call. The CDR3 loop spans 16 amino acids. Trimming removed 2 bases at V and 5 bases at J, with 16 bases between. Per the germline V gene, CDR1 is MNHEY and CDR2 is SVGAGI. The CDR3 reads CASSYGPPGSDQPQHF. The CDR3 DNA follows: TGTGCCAGCAGTTACGGGCCGCCGGGGAGCGATCAGCCCCAGCATTTT.

This clonotype has more than one count but fewer than ten. The chain has TRBV4-1 and TRBJ1-2, with D hard to call. This CDR3 is built from 17 residues. CDR1 and CDR2 from the germline V gene are MGHRA and YSYEKL. V lost 1 base, J lost 6 bases, and 21 bases lay in between. As DNA, the CDR3 is TGCGCCAGCAGCCAAGGCGTAGGCGCCACAGTTCCTGATGGCTACACCTTC. This gives the protein CASSQGVGATVPDGYTF.

Here the CDR3 DNA reads TGTGCCATCAGAAGGACTAGCGGGAGCTCCAACACCGGGGAGCTGTTTTTT. The encoded protein is CAIRRTSGSSNTGELFF. This sequence joins TRBV10-3 and TRBJ2-2; the match to TRBD2 covers 13 bases. Germline assignment: CDR1 ENHRY and CDR2 SYGVKD. V was pared by 6 bases and J by 2 bases, with 6 bases of the junction left unmatched. CDR3 size: 17 residues.

This clonotype was counted at least ten times. The CDR3 DNA sequence: TGCAGTGCTAGCAGGGCCAGCGGGACATCCTACGAGCAGTACTTC. Amino acid sequence: CSASRASGTSYEQYF. The chain couples TRBV20-1 to TRBJ2-7; D perhaps matches TRBD2 (7 bases). This CDR3 comprises 15 residues. Germline V gives CDR1 DFQATT, CDR2 SNEGSKA (reference sequence). V was shortened by 3 bases and J by 1 base, with 16 bases between the two germline ends.